The rows below give T cell receptor beta chains drawn from one sample of a study of memory CD4+ T cells and cytomegalovirus serostatus. The assay was immunoSEQ multiplex PCR, and TCRdb's table has in-frame clones only and misses some. Among about 58,000 clones listed, 82% were seen once. The specimen sequenced was memory CD4+ T cells from blood. These receptors were obtained from an adult in good health and CMV-seronegative. Some clones in this sample may be carry-over from other donors' samples. CDR3s include the opening cysteine and the closing phenylalanine or tryptophan. The order of the fields is J gene, V gene, D gene, clone size, CDR3 protein, CDR3 DNA. The D gene is left open where the match is weak. Size is omitted from some rows. Given values are once, few, many or a class for expanded clones.

J: TRBJ2-3; V: TRBV19; D: -; size: -; CDR3: CASSMGGTDTQYF; DNA: TGTGCCAGTAGTATGGGAGGCACAGATACGCAGTATTTT
J: TRBJ1-2; V: TRBV5-5; D: -; size: -; CDR3: CASSLGRSLPSYGYTF; DNA: TGTGCCAGCAGCTTAGGACGGAGCCTACCCTCTTATGGCTACACCTTC
J: TRBJ1-2; V: TRBV7-2; D: TRBD1; size: -; CDR3: CASSLVFGDSRPYGYTF; DNA: TGTGCCAGCAGCTTAGTATTCGGGGACAGTAGACCTTATGGCTACACCTTC
J: TRBJ2-7; V: TRBV25-1; D: -; size: once; CDR3: CASSETSGAYEQYF; DNA: TGTGCCAGCAGTGAAACATCCGGGGCCTACGAGCAGTACTTC
J: TRBJ2-1; V: TRBV27; D: TRBD1; size: -; CDR3: CASSGTGWGYNEQFF; DNA: TGTGCCAGCAGTGGGACAGGGTGGGGTTACAATGAGCAGTTCTTC
J: TRBJ1-6; V: TRBV18; D: -; size: -; CDR3: CASSQAKTASVNNSPLHF; DNA: TGTGCCAGCTCACAGGCTAAAACCGCATCTGTAAATAATTCACCCCTCCACTTT
J: TRBJ2-6; V: TRBV5-1; D: -; size: -; CDR3: CASSLGANGANVLTF; DNA: TGCGCCAGCAGCTTGGGAGCGAACGGGGCCAACGTCCTGACTTTC
J: TRBJ2-2; V: TRBV27; D: -; size: -; CDR3: CASSLLSQRANTGELFF; DNA: TGTGCCAGCAGTTTATTATCCCAGCGGGCGAACACCGGGGAGCTGTTTTTT
J: TRBJ2-1; V: TRBV30; D: TRBD2; size: -; CDR3: CAWSPGLAGVGEQFF; DNA: TGTGCCTGGAGTCCGGGACTAGCGGGAGTTGGTGAGCAGTTCTTC
J: TRBJ1-2; V: TRBV6-5; D: TRBD1; size: -; CDR3: CASSSGTGLTYGYTF; DNA: TGTGCCAGCAGCTCCGGGACAGGGCTTACCTATGGCTACACCTTC
J: TRBJ1-5; V: TRBV30; D: -; size: few; CDR3: CAWSQPYSNQPQHF; DNA: TGTGCCTGGAGTCAACCATATAGCAATCAGCCCCAGCATTTT
J: TRBJ1-1; V: TRBV2; D: TRBD1; size: -; CDR3: CASALQGANTEAFF; DNA: TGTGCCAGCGCCCTACAGGGGGCGAACACTGAAGCTTTCTTT
J: TRBJ2-7; V: TRBV10-3; D: -; size: -; CDR3: CAISENHEEQYF; DNA: TGTGCCATCAGTGAGAACCACGAGGAGCAGTACTTC
J: TRBJ2-3; V: TRBV5-4; D: TRBD2; size: once; CDR3: CASSLKTSANTQYF; DNA: TGTGCCAGCAGTTTGAAGACTAGCGCAAATACGCAGTATTTT
J: TRBJ2-7; V: TRBV7-6; D: -; size: -; CDR3: CASSGRSSSYEQYF; DNA: TGTGCCAGCAGCGGCCGCTCGAGCTCCTACGAGCAGTACTTC
J: TRBJ1-1; V: TRBV28; D: -; size: -; CDR3: CASSLRNRVTEAFF; DNA: TGTGCCAGCAGTTTACGGAACAGGGTCACTGAAGCTTTCTTT
J: TRBJ2-1; V: TRBV6-6; D: TRBD2; size: -; CDR3: CASSRLAGFGNEQFF; DNA: TGTGCCAGCAGCCGTCTAGCGGGATTCGGGAATGAGCAGTTCTTC
J: TRBJ1-4; V: TRBV5-4; D: -; size: few; CDR3: CASSLGDDEKLFF; DNA: TGTGCCAGCAGCTTGGGGGATGATGAAAAACTGTTTTTT
J: TRBJ1-4; V: TRBV4-2; D: -; size: -; CDR3: CASSPGSVTNEKLFF; DNA: TGTGCCAGCAGCCCCGGGAGTGTAACTAATGAAAAACTGTTTTTT
J: TRBJ2-1; V: TRBV18; D: TRBD1; size: -; CDR3: CASSPVGTGSNEQFF; DNA: TGTGCCAGCTCACCCGTGGGGACAGGGTCCAATGAGCAGTTCTTC
J: TRBJ1-2; V: TRBV19; D: -; size: -; CDR3: CASTPGPTNYGYTF; DNA: TGTGCCAGTACCCCAGGGCCCACTAACTATGGCTACACCTTC
J: TRBJ1-6; V: TRBV6-8; D: -; size: few; CDR3: CASSYRQQGSGSPLHF; DNA: TGTGCCAGCAGTTACCGGCAACAGGGTTCAGGGTCACCCCTCCACTTT
J: TRBJ1-1; V: TRBV11-2; D: TRBD1; size: -; CDR3: CASSFTGGRDTEAFF; DNA: TGTGCCAGCAGCTTCACAGGGGGAAGGGACACTGAAGCTTTCTTT
J: TRBJ1-6; V: TRBV7-9; D: -; size: -; CDR3: CASSLQGRDNSPLHF; DNA: TGTGCCAGCAGCTTACAGGGGAGGGATAATTCACCCCTCCACTTT
J: TRBJ1-1; V: TRBV14; D: -; size: few; CDR3: CASSSGRGGTEAFF; DNA: TGTGCCAGCAGCTCGGGGCGAGGCGGGACTGAAGCTTTCTTT
J: TRBJ1-2; V: TRBV7-9; D: -; size: -; CDR3: CASSQNDRTEYGYTF; DNA: TGTGCCAGCAGCCAGAACGACAGGACCGAATATGGCTACACCTTC
J: TRBJ2-7; V: TRBV11-2; D: -; size: -; CDR3: CASSLSGNEQYF; DNA: TGTGCCAGCAGCTTATCGGGTAACGAGCAGTACTTC
J: TRBJ2-1; V: TRBV9; D: TRBD2; size: -; CDR3: CANEREWSYNEQFF; DNA: TGTGCCAACGAGCGGGAGTGGTCCTACAATGAGCAGTTCTTC
J: TRBJ2-4; V: TRBV7-9; D: TRBD2; size: -; CDR3: CASSLSGTRNIQYF; DNA: TGTGCCAGCAGCTTATCTGGGACTAGAAACATTCAGTACTTC
J: TRBJ2-5; V: TRBV9; D: TRBD2; size: -; CDR3: CASSVGAGGLGETQYF; DNA: TGTGCCAGCAGCGTAGGTGCGGGAGGGCTTGGAGAGACCCAGTACTTC
J: TRBJ1-1; V: TRBV28; D: -; size: -; CDR3: CASSLSPGAGIMNTEAFF; DNA: TGTGCCAGCAGTTTATCCCCAGGGGCAGGGATAATGAACACTGAAGCTTTCTTT
J: TRBJ1-2; V: TRBV21-1; D: -; size: once; CDR3: CASSKKGTDRANYGYTF; DNA: TGTGCCAGCAGCAAAAAAGGAACAGACAGAGCTAACTATGGCTACACCTTC
J: TRBJ2-1; V: TRBV4-2; D: TRBD2; size: -; CDR3: CASSQDGTSGEQFF; DNA: TGTGCCAGCAGCCAAGATGGGACTAGCGGCGAGCAGTTCTTC
J: TRBJ1-3; V: TRBV11-2; D: TRBD1; size: -; CDR3: CASSTGQRHSGNTIYF; DNA: TGTGCCAGCAGCACGGGACAGCGTCACTCTGGAAACACCATATATTTT
J: TRBJ2-1; V: TRBV5-1; D: TRBD1; size: -; CDR3: CASSLRTGGVREQFF; DNA: TGCGCCAGCAGCTTAAGGACAGGGGGCGTTCGGGAGCAGTTCTTC
J: TRBJ2-3; V: TRBV15; D: -; size: -; CDR3: CATSRDPLGTDTQYF; DNA: TGTGCCACCAGCAGAGACCCACTAGGCACAGATACGCAGTATTTT
J: TRBJ1-2; V: TRBV4-1; D: -; size: few; CDR3: CASSKGVDRTNYGYTF; DNA: TGCGCCAGCAGCAAGGGGGTGGACCGTACTAACTATGGCTACACCTTC
J: TRBJ2-3; V: TRBV14; D: TRBD1; size: -; CDR3: CASSQGQGGWTDTQYF; DNA: TGTGCCAGCAGCCAAGGACAGGGCGGGTGGACAGATACGCAGTATTTT
J: TRBJ1-1; V: TRBV18; D: TRBD1; size: -; CDR3: CASSPLKGADTEAFF; DNA: TGTGCCAGCTCACCACTAAAGGGGGCGGACACTGAAGCTTTCTTT
J: TRBJ2-5; V: TRBV11-2; D: -; size: few; CDR3: CASSLNRIAGTQYF; DNA: TGTGCCAGCAGCTTAAATCGGATCGCGGGGACCCAGTACTTC
J: TRBJ2-2; V: TRBV14; D: -; size: -; CDR3: CASSLPQAANTGELFF; DNA: TGTGCCAGCAGCCTCCCCCAAGCGGCGAACACCGGGGAGCTGTTTTTT
J: TRBJ2-1; V: TRBV7-9; D: TRBD1; size: -; CDR3: CASSYTGTGVDEQFF; DNA: TGTGCCAGCAGCTACACCGGGACAGGGGTGGATGAGCAGTTCTTC